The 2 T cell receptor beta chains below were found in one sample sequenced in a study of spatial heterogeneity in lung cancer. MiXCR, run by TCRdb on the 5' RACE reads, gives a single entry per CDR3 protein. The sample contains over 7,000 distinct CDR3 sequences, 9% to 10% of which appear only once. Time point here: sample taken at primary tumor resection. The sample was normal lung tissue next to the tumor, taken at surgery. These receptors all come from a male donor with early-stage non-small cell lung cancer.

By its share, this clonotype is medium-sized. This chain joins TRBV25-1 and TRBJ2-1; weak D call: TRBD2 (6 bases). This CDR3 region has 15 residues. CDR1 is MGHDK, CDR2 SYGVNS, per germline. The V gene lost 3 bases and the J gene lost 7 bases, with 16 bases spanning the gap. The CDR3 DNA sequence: TGTGCCAGCAGTGAGCCCGGGGGTCCCAGGAATGAGCAGTTCTTC. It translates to CASSEPGGPRNEQFF.

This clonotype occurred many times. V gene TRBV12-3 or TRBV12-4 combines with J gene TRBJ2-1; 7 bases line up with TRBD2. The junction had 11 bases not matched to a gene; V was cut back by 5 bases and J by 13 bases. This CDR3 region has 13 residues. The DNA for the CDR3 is TGTGCCAGCAGTACCCAGACTAGCCGAGTTCAGTTCTTC. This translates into CASSTQTSRVQFF.